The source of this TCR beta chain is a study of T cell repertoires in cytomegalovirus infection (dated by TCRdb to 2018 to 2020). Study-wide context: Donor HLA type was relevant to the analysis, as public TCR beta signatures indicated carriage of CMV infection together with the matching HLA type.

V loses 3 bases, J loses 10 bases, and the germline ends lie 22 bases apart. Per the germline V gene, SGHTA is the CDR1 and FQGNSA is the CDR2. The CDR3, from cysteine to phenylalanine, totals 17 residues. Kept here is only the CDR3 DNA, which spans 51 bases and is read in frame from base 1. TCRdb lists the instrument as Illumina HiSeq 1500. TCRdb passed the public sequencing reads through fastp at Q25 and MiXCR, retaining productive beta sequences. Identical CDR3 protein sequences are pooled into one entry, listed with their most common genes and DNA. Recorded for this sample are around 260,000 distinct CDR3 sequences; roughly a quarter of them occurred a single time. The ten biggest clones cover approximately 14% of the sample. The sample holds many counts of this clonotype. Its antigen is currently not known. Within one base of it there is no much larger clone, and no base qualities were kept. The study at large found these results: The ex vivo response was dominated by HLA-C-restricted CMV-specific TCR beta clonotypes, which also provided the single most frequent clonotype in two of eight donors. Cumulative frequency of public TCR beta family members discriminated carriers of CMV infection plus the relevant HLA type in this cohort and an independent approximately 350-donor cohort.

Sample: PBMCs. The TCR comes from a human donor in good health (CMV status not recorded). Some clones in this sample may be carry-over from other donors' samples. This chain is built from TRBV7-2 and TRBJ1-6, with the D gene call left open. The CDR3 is CASSFGRTGLRVSPLHF. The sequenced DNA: TGTGCCAGCAGCTTCGGGCGGACTGGCCTAAGGGTATCACCCCTCCACTTT.